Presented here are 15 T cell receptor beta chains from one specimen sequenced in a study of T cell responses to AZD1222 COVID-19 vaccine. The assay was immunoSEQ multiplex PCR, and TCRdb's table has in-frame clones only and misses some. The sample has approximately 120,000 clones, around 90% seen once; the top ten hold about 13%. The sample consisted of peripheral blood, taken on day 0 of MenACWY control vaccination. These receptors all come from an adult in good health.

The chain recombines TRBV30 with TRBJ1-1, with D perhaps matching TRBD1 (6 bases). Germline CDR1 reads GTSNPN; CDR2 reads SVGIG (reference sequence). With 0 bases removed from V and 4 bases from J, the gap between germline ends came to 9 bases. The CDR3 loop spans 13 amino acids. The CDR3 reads CAWSVSGATEAFF. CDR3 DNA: TGTGCCTGGAGTGTATCGGGGGCCACTGAAGCTTTCTTT.

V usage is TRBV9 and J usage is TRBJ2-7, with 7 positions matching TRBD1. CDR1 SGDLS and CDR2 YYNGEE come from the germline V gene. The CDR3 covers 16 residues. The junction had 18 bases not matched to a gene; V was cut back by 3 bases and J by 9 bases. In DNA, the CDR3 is TGTGCCAGCAGCGCCGTAGACGAGGGGGCGTATGTAGTGCAGTACTTC. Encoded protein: CASSAVDEGAYVVQYF.

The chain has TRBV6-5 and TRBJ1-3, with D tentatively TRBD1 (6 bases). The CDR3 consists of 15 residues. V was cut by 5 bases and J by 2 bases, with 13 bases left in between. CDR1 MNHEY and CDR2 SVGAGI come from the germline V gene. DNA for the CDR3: TGTGCCAGCAGTAGACAGACAGGAGCTGGAAACACCATATATTTT. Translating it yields CASSRQTGAGNTIYF.

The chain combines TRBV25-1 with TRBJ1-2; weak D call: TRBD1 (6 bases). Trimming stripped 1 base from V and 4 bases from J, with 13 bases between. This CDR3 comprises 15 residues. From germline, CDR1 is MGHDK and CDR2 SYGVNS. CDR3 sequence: CASSEFGGQAYGYTF. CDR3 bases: TGTGCCAGCAGTGAATTTGGGGGGCAGGCCTATGGCTACACCTTC.

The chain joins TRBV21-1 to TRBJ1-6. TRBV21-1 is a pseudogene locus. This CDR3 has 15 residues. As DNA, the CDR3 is TGTGCCAGCAGCAAAAGGGCCGACACGAAGGCACCCCTCCACTTT. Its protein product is CASSKRADTKAPLHF.

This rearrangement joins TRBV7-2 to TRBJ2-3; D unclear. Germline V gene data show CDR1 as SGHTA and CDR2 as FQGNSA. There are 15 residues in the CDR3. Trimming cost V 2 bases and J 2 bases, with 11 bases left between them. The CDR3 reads CASSLYADYTDTQYF. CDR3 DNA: TGTGCCAGCAGCTTATACGCGGATTACACAGATACGCAGTATTTT.

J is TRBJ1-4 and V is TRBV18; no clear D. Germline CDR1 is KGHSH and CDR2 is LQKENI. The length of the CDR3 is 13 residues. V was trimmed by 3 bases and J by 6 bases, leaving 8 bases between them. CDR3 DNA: TGTGCCAGCTCACCCGGGGATTATGAAAAACTGTTTTTT. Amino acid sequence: CASSPGDYEKLFF.

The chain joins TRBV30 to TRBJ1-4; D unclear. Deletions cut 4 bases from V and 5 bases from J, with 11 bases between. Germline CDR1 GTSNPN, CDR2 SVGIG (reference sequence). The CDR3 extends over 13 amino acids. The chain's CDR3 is CAWNGRENEKLFF. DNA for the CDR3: TGTGCCTGGAACGGGCGGGAAAATGAAAAACTGTTTTTT.

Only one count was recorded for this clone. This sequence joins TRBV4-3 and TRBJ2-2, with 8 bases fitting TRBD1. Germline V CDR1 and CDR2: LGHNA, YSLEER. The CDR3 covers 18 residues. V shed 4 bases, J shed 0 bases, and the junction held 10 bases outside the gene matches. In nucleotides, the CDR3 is TGCGCCAGCAGCCCAGAGAGGCAGGGGGCCACGAACACCGGGGAGCTGTTTTTT. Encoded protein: CASSPERQGATNTGELFF.

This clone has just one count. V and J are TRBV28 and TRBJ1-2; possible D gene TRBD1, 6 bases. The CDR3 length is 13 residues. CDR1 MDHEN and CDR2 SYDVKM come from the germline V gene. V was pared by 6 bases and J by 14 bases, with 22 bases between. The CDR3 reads CASSDIATGCGTF. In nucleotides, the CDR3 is TGTGCCAGCAGCGACATTGCTACAGGGTGTGGAACCTTC.

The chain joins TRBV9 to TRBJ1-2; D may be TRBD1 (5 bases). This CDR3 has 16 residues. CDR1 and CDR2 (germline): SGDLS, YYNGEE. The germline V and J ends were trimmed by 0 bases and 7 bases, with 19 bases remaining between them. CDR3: CASSVDARDAFSGYTF. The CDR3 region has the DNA TGTGCCAGCAGCGTAGACGCCCGGGACGCTTTTTCTGGCTACACCTTC.

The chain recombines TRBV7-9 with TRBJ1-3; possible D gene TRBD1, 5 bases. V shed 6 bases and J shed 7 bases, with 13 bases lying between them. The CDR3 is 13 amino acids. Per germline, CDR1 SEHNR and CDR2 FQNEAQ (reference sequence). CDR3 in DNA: TGTGCCAGCAGGGGGCCCGGGGGGAACACCATATATTTT. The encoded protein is CASRGPGGNTIYF.

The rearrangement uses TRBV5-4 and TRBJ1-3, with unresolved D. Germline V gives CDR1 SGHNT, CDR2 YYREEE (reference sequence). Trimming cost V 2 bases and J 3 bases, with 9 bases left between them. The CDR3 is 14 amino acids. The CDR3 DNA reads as TGTGCCAGCAGCTTCGGTCTCGTTGGAAACACCATATATTTT. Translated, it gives CASSFGLVGNTIYF.

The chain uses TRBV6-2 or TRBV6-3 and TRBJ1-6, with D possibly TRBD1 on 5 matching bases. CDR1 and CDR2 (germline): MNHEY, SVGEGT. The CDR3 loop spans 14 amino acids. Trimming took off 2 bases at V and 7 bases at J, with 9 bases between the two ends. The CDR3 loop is CASSYDPGNSPLHF. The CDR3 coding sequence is TGTGCCAGCAGTTACGACCCAGGGAATTCACCCCTCCACTTT.

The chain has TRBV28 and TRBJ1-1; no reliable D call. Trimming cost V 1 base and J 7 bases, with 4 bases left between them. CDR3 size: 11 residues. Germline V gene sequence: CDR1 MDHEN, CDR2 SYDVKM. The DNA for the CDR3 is TGTGCCAGCAGTTTATCGCGTGAAGCTTTCTTT. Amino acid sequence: CASSLSREAFF.